The source of this T cell receptor beta chain is a study of cytomegalovirus exposure and HLA in healthy donors. At the level of the study: It was reported in a later analysis that the 90 to 150 validation repertoires used the same platform as the 666 first-cohort repertoires.

Study-wide findings and caveats: TCR beta chains numbering 164 were designated cytomegalovirus-associated. Among TCR sequences, most were rare, though some public TCRs appeared in many donors.

The method was immunoSEQ multiplex PCR; TCRdb's version includes in-frame clones alone and lacks a portion of them. The sample records some 140,000 clones, 70% to 90% being singletons. The CDR3 has 12 amino acids. V was shortened by 6 bases and J by 4 bases, with 8 bases between the two germline ends. From germline, CDR1 is MNHNY and CDR2 SVGAGI (reference sequence). With respect to this clone: Its antigen is not known.

The clonotype comes from a woman aged 25 to 39 in good health and CMV-seronegative. The chain joins TRBV6-6 to TRBJ2-3; tentatively, D is TRBD2 (6 bases). Sequencing was done on a sample of PBMCs. DNA of the CDR3: TGTGCCAGCAGCCGGGGGTCAGATACGCAGTATTTT. Protein: CASSRGSDTQYF.